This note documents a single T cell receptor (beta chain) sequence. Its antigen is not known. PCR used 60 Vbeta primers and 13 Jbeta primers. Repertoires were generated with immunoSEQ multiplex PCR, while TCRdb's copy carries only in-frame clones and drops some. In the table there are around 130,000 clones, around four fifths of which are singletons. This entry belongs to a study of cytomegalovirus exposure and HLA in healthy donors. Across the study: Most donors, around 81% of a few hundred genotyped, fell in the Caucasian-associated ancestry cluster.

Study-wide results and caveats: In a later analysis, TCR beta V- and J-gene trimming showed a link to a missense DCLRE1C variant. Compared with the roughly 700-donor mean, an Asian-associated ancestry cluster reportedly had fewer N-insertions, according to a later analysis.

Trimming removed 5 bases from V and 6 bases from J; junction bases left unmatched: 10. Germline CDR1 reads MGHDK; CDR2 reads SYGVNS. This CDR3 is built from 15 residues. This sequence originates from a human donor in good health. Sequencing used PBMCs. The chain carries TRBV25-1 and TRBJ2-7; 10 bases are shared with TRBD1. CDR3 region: CASSPDRGWPGEQYF. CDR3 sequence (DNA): TGTGCCAGCAGTCCGGACAGGGGGTGGCCTGGCGAGCAGTACTTC.